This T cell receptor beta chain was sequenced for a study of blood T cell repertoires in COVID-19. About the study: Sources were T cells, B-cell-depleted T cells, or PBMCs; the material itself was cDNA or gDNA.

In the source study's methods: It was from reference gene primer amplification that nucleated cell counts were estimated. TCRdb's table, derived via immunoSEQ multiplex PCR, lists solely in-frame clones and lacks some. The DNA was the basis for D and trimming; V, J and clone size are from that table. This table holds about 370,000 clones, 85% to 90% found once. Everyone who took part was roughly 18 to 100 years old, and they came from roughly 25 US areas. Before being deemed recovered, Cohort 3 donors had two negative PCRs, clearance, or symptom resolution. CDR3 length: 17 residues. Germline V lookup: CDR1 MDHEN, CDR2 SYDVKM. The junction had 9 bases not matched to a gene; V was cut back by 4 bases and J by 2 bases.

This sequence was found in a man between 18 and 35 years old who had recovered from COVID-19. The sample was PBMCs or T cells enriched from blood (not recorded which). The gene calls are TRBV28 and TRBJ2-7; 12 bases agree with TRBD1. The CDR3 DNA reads TGTGCCAGCAGTTCTCCCGGGACAGGGGGCAACCCCTACGAGCAGTACTTC. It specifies CASSSPGTGGNPYEQYF.